Given below is one T cell receptor (beta chain) in context. The data originate from a study of T cells in Graves' hyperthyroidism and ophthalmopathy. Turning to the study itself: Peripheral blood was obtained at initial diagnosis, preceding any treatment.

Amplification of TCR beta CDR3 regions used RNA as the template. During a first-round RT-PCR of the TCR CDR3, the HTBI primer set was used. TCRdb reprocessed the multiplex PCR reads with MiXCR, giving one entry per CDR3 protein. The sample consists of fewer than 900,000 distinct CDR3 sequences, about 15% of them appearing once. Patients were aged 18 to 65, had disease duration under 2 months, and had newly diagnosed hyperthyroidism. Germline CDR1 LNHDA, CDR2 SQIVND (reference sequence). Trimming took off 4 bases at V and 9 bases at J, with 19 bases between the two ends. The CDR3 length is 14 residues.

The sequenced sample was blood. The chain couples TRBV19 to TRBJ2-7, with a weak D call TRBD2 (5 bases). The source is a young man with Graves' hyperthyroidism. CDR3 sequence: CASSTAGYGRGQYF. DNA of the CDR3: TGTGCCAGTAGTACCGCGGGTTATGGTCGGGGGCAGTACTTC.